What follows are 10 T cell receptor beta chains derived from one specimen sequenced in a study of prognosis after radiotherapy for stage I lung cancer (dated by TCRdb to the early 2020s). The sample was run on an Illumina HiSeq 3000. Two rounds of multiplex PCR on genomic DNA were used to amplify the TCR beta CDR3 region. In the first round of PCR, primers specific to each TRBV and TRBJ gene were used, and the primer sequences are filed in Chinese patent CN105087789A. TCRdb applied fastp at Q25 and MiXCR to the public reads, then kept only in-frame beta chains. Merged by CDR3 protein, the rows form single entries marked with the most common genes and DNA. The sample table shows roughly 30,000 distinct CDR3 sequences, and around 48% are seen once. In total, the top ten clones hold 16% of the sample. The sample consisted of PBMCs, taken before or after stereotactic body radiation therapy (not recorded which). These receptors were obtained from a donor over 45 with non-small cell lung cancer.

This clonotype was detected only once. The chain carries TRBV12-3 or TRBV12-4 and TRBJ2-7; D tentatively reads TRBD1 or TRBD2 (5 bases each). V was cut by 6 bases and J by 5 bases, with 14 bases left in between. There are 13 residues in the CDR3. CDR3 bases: TGTGCCAGCAGGGGGACCCGGGCCGACGAGCAGTACTTC. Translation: CASRGTRADEQYF.

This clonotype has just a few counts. The CDR3 coding sequence is TGTGCCGGAGAGGGGGCTGGCAATGAGCAGTTCTTC. Translation: CAGEGAGNEQFF. The chain employs TRBV6-1 and TRBJ2-1, with 7 bases lining up with TRBD1. This CDR3 has 12 amino acids. Germline CDR1 reads MNHNS; CDR2 reads SASEGT. After removal of 11 bases from V and 6 bases from J, the junction contained 7 bases not matched to a gene.

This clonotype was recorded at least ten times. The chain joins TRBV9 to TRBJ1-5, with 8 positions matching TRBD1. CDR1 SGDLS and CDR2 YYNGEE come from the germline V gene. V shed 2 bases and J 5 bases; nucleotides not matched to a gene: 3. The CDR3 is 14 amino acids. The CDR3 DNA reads TGTGCCAGCAGCGTGACAGGGGACTATCAGCCCCAGCATTTT. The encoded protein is CASSVTGDYQPQHF.

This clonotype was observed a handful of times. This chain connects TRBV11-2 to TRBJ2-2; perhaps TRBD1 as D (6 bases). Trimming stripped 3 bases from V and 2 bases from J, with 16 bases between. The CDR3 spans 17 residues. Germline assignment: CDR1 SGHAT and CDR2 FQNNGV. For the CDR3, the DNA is TGTGCCAGCAGCTTTGGCCCACAGGGCCGAAACACCGGGGAGCTGTTTTTT. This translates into CASSFGPQGRNTGELFF.

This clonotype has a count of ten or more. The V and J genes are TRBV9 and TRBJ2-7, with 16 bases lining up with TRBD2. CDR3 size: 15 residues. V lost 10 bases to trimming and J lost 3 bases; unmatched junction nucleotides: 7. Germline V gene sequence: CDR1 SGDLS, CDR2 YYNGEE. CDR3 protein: CAVSGTSGRDYEQYF. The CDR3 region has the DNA TGTGCCGTAAGTGGGACTAGCGGGAGGGACTACGAGCAGTACTTC.

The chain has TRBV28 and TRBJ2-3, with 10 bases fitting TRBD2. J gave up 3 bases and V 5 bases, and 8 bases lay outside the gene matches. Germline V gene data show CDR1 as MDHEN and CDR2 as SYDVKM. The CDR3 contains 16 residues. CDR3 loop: CASSGSGRPTTDTQYF. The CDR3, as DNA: TGTGCCAGCAGTGGTAGCGGGAGGCCAACTACAGATACGCAGTATTTT.

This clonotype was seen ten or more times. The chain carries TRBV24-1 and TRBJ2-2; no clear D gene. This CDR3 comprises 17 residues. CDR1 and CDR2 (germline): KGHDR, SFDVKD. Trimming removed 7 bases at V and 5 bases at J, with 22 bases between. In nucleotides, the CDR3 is TGTGCCACCAGCATGAGCCGTAAGTCGAGTCGAACCGGGGAGCTGTTTTTT. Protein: CATSMSRKSSRTGELFF.

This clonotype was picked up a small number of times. This CDR3 is CASSDPTGSYGYTF. The CDR3 coding sequence is TGTGCCAGCAGTGATCCCACGGGCTCTTATGGCTACACCTTC. The chain combines TRBV6-1 with TRBJ1-2; D not certain. The germline V and J ends were trimmed by 3 bases and 5 bases, with 13 bases remaining between them. The CDR3 has 14 amino acids. Germline values: CDR1 MNHNS, CDR2 SASEGT.

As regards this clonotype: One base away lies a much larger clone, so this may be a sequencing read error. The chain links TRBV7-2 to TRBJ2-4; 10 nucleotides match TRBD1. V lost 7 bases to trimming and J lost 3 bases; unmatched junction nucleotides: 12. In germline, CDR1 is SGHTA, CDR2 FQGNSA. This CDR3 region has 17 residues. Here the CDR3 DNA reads TGTGCCAGCACCAAGAGACAGGGGGCTGTTGTCAAAAACATTCAGTACTTC. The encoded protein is CASTKRQGAVVKNIQYF.

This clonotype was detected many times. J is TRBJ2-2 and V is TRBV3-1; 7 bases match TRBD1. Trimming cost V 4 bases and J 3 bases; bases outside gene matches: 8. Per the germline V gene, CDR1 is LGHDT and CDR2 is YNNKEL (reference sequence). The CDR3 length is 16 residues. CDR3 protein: CASSPFRDSYTGELFF. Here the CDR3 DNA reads TGTGCCAGCAGCCCCTTCCGGGACAGCTACACCGGGGAGCTGTTTTTT.